This record looks at one T cell receptor (beta chain) sequence and its context. No antigen is known for it. Trimming shortened V by 3 bases and J by 0 bases, and 10 bases separated the two germline ends. CDR3 length: 15 amino acids. Looked up from germline, CDR1 is KGHSH and CDR2 is LQKENI. This entry is derived from a study of OX40 agonist ivuxolimab in advanced cancers. Study-wide results and limits: At doses 0.1 to 3.0 mg/kg, CD4+ and CD8+ clones expanded. Still undetermined is the antigen specificity of the expanded peripheral T cells.

Profiled with immunoSEQ multiplex PCR; TCRdb holds only in-frame clones, not every one. The data contain 90,000 or so clones, roughly 92% of them singletons. No patient had autoimmune disease or received systemic immunosuppression. This sequence joins TRBV18 and TRBJ2-3; D is unclear. The sample consisted of CD4+ or CD8+ T cells sorted from blood, taken in a trial of the OX40 agonist ivuxolimab. The TCR originated in an adult with an advanced solid tumor such as melanoma, head and neck, liver or kidney cancer. The CDR3 region is CASSPQATSTDTQYF. In DNA form, the CDR3 reads TGTGCCAGCTCACCTCAGGCGACCAGCACAGATACGCAGTATTTT.